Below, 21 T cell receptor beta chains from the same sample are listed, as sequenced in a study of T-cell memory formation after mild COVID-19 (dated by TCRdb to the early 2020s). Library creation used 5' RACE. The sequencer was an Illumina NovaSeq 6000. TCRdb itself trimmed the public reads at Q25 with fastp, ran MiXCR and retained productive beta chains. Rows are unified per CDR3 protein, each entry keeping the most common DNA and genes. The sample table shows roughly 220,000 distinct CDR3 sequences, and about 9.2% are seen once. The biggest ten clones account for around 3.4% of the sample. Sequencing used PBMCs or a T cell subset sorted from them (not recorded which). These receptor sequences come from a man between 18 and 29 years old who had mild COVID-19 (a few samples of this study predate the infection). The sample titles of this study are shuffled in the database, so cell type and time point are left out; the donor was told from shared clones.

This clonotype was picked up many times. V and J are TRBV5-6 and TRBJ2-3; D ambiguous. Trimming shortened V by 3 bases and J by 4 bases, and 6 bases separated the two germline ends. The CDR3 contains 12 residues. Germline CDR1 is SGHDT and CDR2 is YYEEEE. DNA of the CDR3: TGTGCCAGCAGCTATGGCTCAGATACGCAGTATTTT. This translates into CASSYGSDTQYF.

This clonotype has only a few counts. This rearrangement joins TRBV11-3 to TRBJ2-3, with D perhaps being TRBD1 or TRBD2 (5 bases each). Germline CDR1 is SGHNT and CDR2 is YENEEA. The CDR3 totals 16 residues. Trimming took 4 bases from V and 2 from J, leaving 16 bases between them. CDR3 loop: CASSYAGTYNTDTQYF. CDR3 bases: TGTGCCAGCAGCTACGCCGGGACCTACAACACAGATACGCAGTATTTT.

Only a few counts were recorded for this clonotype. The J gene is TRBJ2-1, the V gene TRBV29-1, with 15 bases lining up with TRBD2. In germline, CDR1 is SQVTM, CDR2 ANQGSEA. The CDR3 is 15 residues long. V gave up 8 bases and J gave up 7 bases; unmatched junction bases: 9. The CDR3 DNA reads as TGCAGCTTTGCTCCCGGACTAGCGGGGGGGAATGAGCAGTTCTTC. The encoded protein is CSFAPGLAGGNEQFF.

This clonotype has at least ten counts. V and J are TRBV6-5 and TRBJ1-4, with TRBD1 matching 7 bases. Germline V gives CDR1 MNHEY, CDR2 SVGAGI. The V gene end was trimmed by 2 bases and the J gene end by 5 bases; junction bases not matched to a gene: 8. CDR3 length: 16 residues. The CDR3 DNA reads TGTGCCAGCAGTTACCGGATGGGACAGCCAAATGAAAAACTGTTTTTT. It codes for CASSYRMGQPNEKLFF.

CDR3 sequence reads: CASSPPRQGPVADTQYF. CDR3 bases: TGTGCCAGCTCACCACCCCGACAGGGTCCCGTTGCAGATACGCAGTATTTT. The chain couples TRBV18 to TRBJ2-3; 7 positions agree with TRBD1. J gave up 4 bases and V 0 bases, and 10 bases lay outside the gene matches. This CDR3 comprises 17 residues. Germline CDR1 and CDR2: KGHSH and LQKENI.

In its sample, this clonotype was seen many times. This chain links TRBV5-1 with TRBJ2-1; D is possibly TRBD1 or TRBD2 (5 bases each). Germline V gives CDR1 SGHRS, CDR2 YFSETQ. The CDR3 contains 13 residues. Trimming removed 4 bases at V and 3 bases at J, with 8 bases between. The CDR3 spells CASSGGVYNEQFF. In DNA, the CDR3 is TGCGCCAGCAGCGGGGGAGTCTACAATGAGCAGTTCTTC. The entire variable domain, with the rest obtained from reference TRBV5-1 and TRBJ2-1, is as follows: KAGVTQTPRYLIKTRGQQVTLSCSPISGHRSVSWYQQTPGQGLQFLFEYFSETQRNKGNFPGRFSGRQFSNSRSEMNVSTLELGDSALYLCASSGGVYNEQFFGPGTRLTVL.

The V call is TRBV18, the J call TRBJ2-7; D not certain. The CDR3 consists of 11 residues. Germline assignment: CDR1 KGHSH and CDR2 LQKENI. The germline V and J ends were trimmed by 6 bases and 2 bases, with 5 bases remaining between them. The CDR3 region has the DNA TGTGCCAGCTCCGCCACCTACGAGCAGTACTTC. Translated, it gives CASSATYEQYF.

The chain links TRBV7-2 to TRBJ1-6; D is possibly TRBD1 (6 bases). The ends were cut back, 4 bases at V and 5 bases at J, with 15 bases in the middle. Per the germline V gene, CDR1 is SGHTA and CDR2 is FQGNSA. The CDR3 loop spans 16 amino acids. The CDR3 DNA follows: TGTGCCAGCAGCTACTCGCGGGGGCAGGATAATTCACCCCTCCACTTT. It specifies CASSYSRGQDNSPLHF.

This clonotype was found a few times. The CDR3 nucleotides read TGTGCCAGCAGTTACGACCCCAGGGGAGCAGCTTTCTTT. Translation gives CASSYDPRGAAFF. The V and J genes are TRBV6-6 and TRBJ1-1; maybe TRBD1 (6 bases). Deletions cut 2 bases from V and 10 bases from J, with 14 bases between. This CDR3 is 13 amino acids long. CDR1 is MNHNY, CDR2 SVGAGI, per germline (reference sequence).

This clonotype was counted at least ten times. For the CDR3, the DNA is TGTGCCAGCAGCCTACCCGGGACGGGTACGCAGTATTTT. Translation gives CASSLPGTGTQYF. The chain recombines TRBV3-1 with TRBJ2-3; D may match TRBD1 or TRBD2 (5 bases each). V was clipped by 4 bases and J by 8 bases, with 13 bases between them. Germline assignment: CDR1 LGHDT and CDR2 YNNKEL (reference sequence). The length of the CDR3 is 13 residues.

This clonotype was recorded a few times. DNA of the CDR3: TGTGCCAGCAGCCAAACGACAGGGGGCGAGCAGTACGTC. It specifies CASSQTTGGEQYV. V gene TRBV3-1 combines with J gene TRBJ2-7; 9 bases are shared with TRBD1. V shed 2 bases and J 6 bases; nucleotides not matched to a gene: 2. The CDR3 has 13 residues. The germline V gene has CDR1 LGHDT and CDR2 YNNKEL (reference sequence).

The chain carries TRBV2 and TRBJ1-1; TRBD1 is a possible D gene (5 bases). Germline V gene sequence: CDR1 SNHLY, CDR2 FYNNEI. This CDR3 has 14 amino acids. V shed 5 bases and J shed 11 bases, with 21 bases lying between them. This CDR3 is CASSSDREPGQAFF. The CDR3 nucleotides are TGTGCCAGCAGTTCAGACAGAGAGCCGGGTCAGGCTTTCTTT.

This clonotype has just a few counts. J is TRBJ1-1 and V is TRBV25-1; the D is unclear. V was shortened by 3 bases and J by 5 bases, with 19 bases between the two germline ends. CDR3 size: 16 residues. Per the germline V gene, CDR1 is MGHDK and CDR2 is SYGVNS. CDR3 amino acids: CASSDPNRVGWTEAFF. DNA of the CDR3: TGTGCCAGCAGTGACCCAAACCGAGTGGGGTGGACTGAAGCTTTCTTT.

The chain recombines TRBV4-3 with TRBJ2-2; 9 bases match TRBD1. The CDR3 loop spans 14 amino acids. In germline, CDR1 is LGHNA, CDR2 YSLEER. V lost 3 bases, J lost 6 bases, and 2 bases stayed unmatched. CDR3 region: CASSHRDRAGELFF. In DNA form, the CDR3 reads TGCGCCAGCAGCCACCGGGACAGGGCCGGGGAGCTGTTTTTT.

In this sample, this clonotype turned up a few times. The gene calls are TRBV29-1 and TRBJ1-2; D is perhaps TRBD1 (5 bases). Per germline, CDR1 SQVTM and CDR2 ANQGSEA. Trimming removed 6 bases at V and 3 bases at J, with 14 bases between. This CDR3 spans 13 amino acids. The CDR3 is CSVSPGRDYGYTF. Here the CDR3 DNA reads TGCAGCGTCTCCCCCGGCAGGGACTATGGCTACACCTTC.

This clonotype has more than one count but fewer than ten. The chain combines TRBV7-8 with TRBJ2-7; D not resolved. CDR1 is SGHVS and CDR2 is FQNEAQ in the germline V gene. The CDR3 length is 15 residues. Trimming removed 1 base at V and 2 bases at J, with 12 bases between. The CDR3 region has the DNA TGTGCCAGCAGCTTAGACCAGACGGCGACCTACGAGCAGTACTTC. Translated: CASSLDQTATYEQYF.

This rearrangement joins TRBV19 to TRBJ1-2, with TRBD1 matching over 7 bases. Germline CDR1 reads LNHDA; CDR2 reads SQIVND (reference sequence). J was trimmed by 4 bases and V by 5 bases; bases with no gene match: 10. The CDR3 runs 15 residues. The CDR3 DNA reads TGTGCCAGTAGTCCCGAGGGACAGTCAAGCTATGGCTACACCTTC. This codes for CASSPEGQSSYGYTF.

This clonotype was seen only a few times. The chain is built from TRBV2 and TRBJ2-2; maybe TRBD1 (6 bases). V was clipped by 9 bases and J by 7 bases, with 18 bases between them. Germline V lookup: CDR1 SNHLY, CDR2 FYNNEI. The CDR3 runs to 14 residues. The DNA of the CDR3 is TGTGCCAGTCAGACCGGGACATCGGTCGGGGAGCTGTTTTTT. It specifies CASQTGTSVGELFF.

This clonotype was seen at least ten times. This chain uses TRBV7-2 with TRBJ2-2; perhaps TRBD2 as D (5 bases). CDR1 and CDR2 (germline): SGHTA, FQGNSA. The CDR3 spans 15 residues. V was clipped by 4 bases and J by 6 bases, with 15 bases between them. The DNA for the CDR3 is TGTGCCAGCAGCTCCCGATCACTAGATTCCGGGGAGCTGTTTTTT. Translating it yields CASSSRSLDSGELFF.

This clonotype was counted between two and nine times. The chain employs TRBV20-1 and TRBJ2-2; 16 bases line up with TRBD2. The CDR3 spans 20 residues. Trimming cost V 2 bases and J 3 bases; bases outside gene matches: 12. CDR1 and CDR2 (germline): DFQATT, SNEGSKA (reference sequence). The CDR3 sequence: CSARYSVGLAGGSHTGELFF. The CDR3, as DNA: TGCAGTGCTAGATATTCTGTGGGACTAGCGGGGGGGTCGCACACCGGGGAGCTGTTTTTT.

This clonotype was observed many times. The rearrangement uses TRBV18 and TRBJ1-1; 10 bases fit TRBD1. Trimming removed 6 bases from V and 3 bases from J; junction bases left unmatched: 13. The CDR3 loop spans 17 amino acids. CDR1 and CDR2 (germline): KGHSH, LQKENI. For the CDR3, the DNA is TGTGCCAGCTCGGACCAATCCCAGGGACAGGGGTACACTGAAGCTTTCTTT. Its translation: CASSDQSQGQGYTEAFF.